A single sample gave rise to the 26 T cell receptor beta chains below, sequenced in a study of a mutant IDH1 vaccine in newly diagnosed glioma. Here immunoSEQ multiplex PCR was the method, and the copy in TCRdb shows in-frame clones only, minus some. The sample lists fewer than 95,000 clones, 70% to 90% seen once, with about 5.7% in the top ten. Antigen specificity for these receptors is unknown. Time point indicated: week 47, end of study. Vaccinated patients received 300 ug of mutant IDH1 20-mer peptide per dose, with topical imiquimod. The material was PBMCs, obtained from a glioma patient whose treatment included an IDH1 peptide vaccine. These receptors came from a man aged 35 to 55 with glioma.

This clone was counted only a few times. J is TRBJ1-5 and V is TRBV19; no clear D. Germline CDR1 is LNHDA and CDR2 is SQIVND (reference sequence). V lost 7 bases and J 3 bases, leaving 7 bases between the germline ends. This CDR3 is 12 amino acids long. The DNA of the CDR3 is TGTGCCAGTAAACGGAACAATCAGCCCCAGCATTTT. It encodes CASKRNNQPQHF.

In this sample, this clone turned up once. This CDR3 is CASSLVGTKEKLFF. CDR3 bases: TGCGCCAGCAGCTTGGTCGGGACAAAAGAAAAACTGTTTTTT. The V and J genes are TRBV5-1 and TRBJ1-4; TRBD1 is a possible D gene (6 bases). This CDR3 is built from 14 residues. The ends were cut back, 0 bases at V and 8 bases at J, with 11 bases in the middle. Germline V CDR1 and CDR2: SGHRS, YFSETQ.

The chain joins TRBV9 to TRBJ2-7; TRBD1 matches 7 bases. Germline CDR1 is SGDLS and CDR2 is YYNGEE. This CDR3 is 15 amino acids long. V shed 0 bases and J 6 bases; nucleotides not matched to a gene: 9. The CDR3 DNA is TGTGCCAGCAGCGTAGATACAGGGGACGGAGGCGAGCAGTACTTC. Translating it yields CASSVDTGDGGEQYF.

The chain recombines TRBV6-5 with TRBJ2-7; 7 bases match TRBD1. Germline CDR1 reads MNHEY; CDR2 reads SVGAGI. The CDR3 consists of 14 residues. With V trimmed by 5 bases and J by 7 bases, 11 bases remained unmatched. CDR3 DNA: TGTGCCAGCAGTCGGGCCGACAGGGCGTGGGAGCAGTACTTC. This translates into CASSRADRAWEQYF.

This rearrangement joins TRBV10-3 to TRBJ1-5; possible D gene TRBD1, 6 bases. The CDR3 has 15 amino acids. Trimming took off 0 bases at V and 8 bases at J, with 14 bases between the two ends. Germline V gene sequence: CDR1 ENHRY, CDR2 SYGVKD. The CDR3 sequence is CAISESTGRVEPQHF. CDR3 coding DNA: TGTGCCATCAGTGAGTCCACAGGGCGCGTGGAGCCCCAGCATTTT.

The chain joins TRBV28 to TRBJ1-5; D gene uncertain. From germline, CDR1 is MDHEN and CDR2 SYDVKM. This CDR3 has 11 amino acids. The ends were cut back, 9 bases at V and 4 bases at J, with 7 bases in the middle. The CDR3 region is CASTGNQPQHF. The CDR3 DNA reads TGTGCCAGTACGGGGAATCAGCCCCAGCATTTT.

The V and J genes are TRBV25-1 and TRBJ2-7; no reliable D call. The V and J ends lost 4 bases and 10 bases respectively, with 11 bases between them. This CDR3 contains 11 residues. Looked up from germline, CDR1 is MGHDK and CDR2 is SYGVNS. In DNA form, the CDR3 reads TGTGCCAGCAGTGTGAGTAAATCCCAGTACTTC. Protein: CASSVSKSQYF.

This chain joins TRBV4-2 and TRBJ2-5, with no clear D. The J call may be mistaken, given a closer DNA end match to TRBJ2-7. The germline V gene encodes CDR1 LGHNA and CDR2 YNFKEQ. The CDR3 runs to 14 residues. CDR3 amino acids: CASSQDHVEPEQYF. For the CDR3, the DNA is TGTGCCAGCAGCCAAGATCACGTGGAACCCGAGCAGTACTTC.

This chain links TRBV7-3 with TRBJ2-5, with 8 positions matching TRBD2. Germline CDR1 SGHTA, CDR2 FQGTGA. The CDR3 length is 13 residues. V was clipped by 2 bases and J by 5 bases; unmatched bases: 1. The CDR3 loop is CASSLSGGETQYF. The DNA for the CDR3 is TGTGCCAGCAGCTTATCGGGAGGGGAGACCCAGTACTTC.

This clone has a single count. The chain joins TRBV4-1 to TRBJ2-5, with D possibly being TRBD2 (6 bases). The CDR3 totals 16 residues. V gave up 1 base and J gave up 2 bases, with 14 bases separating them. CDR1 is MGHRA, CDR2 YSYEKL, per germline. This CDR3 is CASSQVASVFQETQYF. Here the CDR3 DNA reads TGCGCCAGCAGCCAAGTGGCTAGCGTATTTCAAGAGACCCAGTACTTC.

This chain connects TRBV7-2 to TRBJ2-2; no clear D. Deletions cut 5 bases from V and 1 base from J, with 8 bases between. CDR1 is SGHTA and CDR2 is FQGNSA in the germline V gene. This CDR3 is 14 amino acids long. CDR3 in amino acids: CASSATLNTGELFF. The CDR3, as DNA: TGTGCCAGCAGCGCGACCTTGAACACCGGGGAGCTGTTTTTT.

The rearrangement uses TRBV7-2 and TRBJ2-4; possibly TRBD1 or TRBD2 for D (5 bases each). V was clipped by 0 bases and J by 7 bases, with 13 bases between them. The CDR3 runs to 15 residues. CDR1 and CDR2 (germline): SGHTA, FQGNSA. This CDR3 reads CASSLAPGRRNIQYF. For the CDR3, the DNA is TGTGCCAGCAGCTTAGCCCCGGGACGAAGGAACATTCAGTACTTC.

The chain joins TRBV25-1 to TRBJ2-3; 7 positions agree with TRBD1. The V segment lost 3 bases and the J segment 1 base; nucleotides outside the gene matches: 4. Germline V gene sequence: CDR1 MGHDK, CDR2 SYGVNS. This CDR3 contains 15 residues. CDR3 in amino acids: CASSDTGQGTDTQYF. The CDR3 DNA follows: TGTGCCAGCAGTGATACTGGACAGGGCACAGATACGCAGTATTTT.

The chain recombines TRBV6-5 with TRBJ1-3; D gene ambiguous. Germline CDR1 reads MNHEY; CDR2 reads SVGAGI. The V end lost 8 bases, the J end lost 0 bases, and 14 bases lay between the germline ends. The CDR3 sequence is 15 residues long. The CDR3: CASSLSFSSGNTIYF. As DNA, the CDR3 is TGTGCCAGCTCCTTAAGCTTCTCCTCTGGAAACACCATATATTTT.

V is TRBV4-3 and J is TRBJ2-1; 9 nucleotides align to TRBD2. Germline V gene data show CDR1 as LGHNA and CDR2 as YSLEER. The CDR3 runs to 13 residues. Trimming at V came to 1 base and at J to 11 bases, leaving 3 bases not matched to a gene. CDR3 nucleotides: TGCGCCAGCAGCCAAGGGGGACTAGCTAAGCAGTTCTTC. It translates to CASSQGGLAKQFF.

The chain links TRBV27 to TRBJ2-3; D remains ambiguous. The CDR3 totals 13 residues. The germline V gene encodes CDR1 MNHEY and CDR2 SMNVEV (reference sequence). V lost 6 bases and J lost 6, with 13 bases in between. This CDR3 is CASSLRAWDTQYF. CDR3 nucleotides: TGTGCCAGCAGCCTGAGAGCGTGGGATACGCAGTATTTT.

V is TRBV7-2 and J is TRBJ2-7, with 9 bases matching TRBD2. After removal of 2 bases from V and 0 bases from J, the junction contained 2 bases not matched to a gene. The CDR3 loop spans 15 amino acids. The germline gives CDR1 SGHTA, CDR2 FQGNSA. The CDR3 protein is CASSLTSGLSYEQYF. The CDR3 DNA reads as TGTGCCAGCAGCTTAACTAGCGGGCTCTCCTACGAGCAGTACTTC.

The rearrangement links TRBV9 to TRBJ2-3; a weak D match, TRBD2 (7 bases). The germline V gene encodes CDR1 SGDLS and CDR2 YYNGEE. CDR3 length: 15 residues. The germline V and J ends were trimmed by 4 bases and 6 bases, with 18 bases remaining between them. CDR3 loop: CASSLRGGGPDTQYF. Here the CDR3 DNA reads TGTGCCAGCAGCCTCCGTGGGGGGGGGCCGGATACGCAGTATTTT.

This rearrangement joins TRBV7-2 to TRBJ1-3; unclear D gene. The ends were cut back, 5 bases at V and 4 bases at J, with 18 bases in the middle. CDR3 length equals 16 residues. Germline lookup yields CDR1 SGHTA and CDR2 FQGNSA. The CDR3 region is CASSRGLGPSGNTIYF. The DNA for the CDR3 is TGTGCCAGCAGCCGCGGGTTGGGCCCCTCCGGAAACACCATATATTTT.

The J gene is TRBJ2-5, the V gene TRBV4-1; D possibly corresponds to TRBD1 (6 bases). This CDR3 region has 16 residues. Trimming stripped 2 bases from V and 11 bases from J, with 24 bases between. Germline CDR1 reads MGHRA; CDR2 reads YSYEKL. The chain's CDR3 is CASSQTPGTTLLEQYF. The DNA for the CDR3 is TGCGCCAGCAGCCAAACCCCCGGGACAACGCTTCTGGAGCAGTACTTC.

The V gene is TRBV7-3, the J gene TRBJ2-1, with 10 bases matching TRBD2. J lost 4 bases, V lost 3 bases, and 6 bases had no gene match. The germline CDR1 and CDR2 sequences are SGHTA and FQGTGA. The CDR3 contains 16 residues. The CDR3 spells CASSFLPSGRYNEQFF. Here the CDR3 DNA reads TGTGCCAGCAGCTTCCTACCTAGCGGGAGATACAATGAGCAGTTCTTC.

A few counts support this clone. Other DNA sequences in this sample translate to the same CDR3. V usage is TRBV7-2 and J usage is TRBJ2-7; D ambiguous. Germline V CDR1 and CDR2: SGHTA, FQGNSA. Trimming removed 5 bases at V and 0 bases at J, with 2 bases between. The CDR3 runs 11 residues. The CDR3, as DNA: TGTGCCAGCAGCCTCTCCTACGAGCAGTACTTC. This gives the protein CASSLSYEQYF.

The table lists this clone with a few counts. The CDR3 nucleotides are TGTGCCAGCAGTCCCGGGACAGGGGTTTTGGATACGCAGTATTTT. Protein sequence: CASSPGTGVLDTQYF. The rearrangement joins TRBV5-4 to TRBJ2-3; TRBD1 matches 10 bases. The V gene end was trimmed by 5 bases and the J gene end by 6 bases; junction bases not matched to a gene: 9. CDR1 and CDR2 (germline): SGHNT, YYREEE (reference sequence). This CDR3 comprises 15 residues.

V and J are TRBV6-6 and TRBJ2-7; 7 bases are shared with TRBD1. Germline CDR1 is MNHNY and CDR2 is SVGAGI (reference sequence). The J segment lost 6 bases and the V segment lost 6 bases, leaving 5 bases of the junction unmatched. The CDR3 has 12 residues. CDR3 sequence (DNA): TGTGCCAGCAGCTCAGACAGGGTCGAGCAGTACTTC. Its translation: CASSSDRVEQYF.

This CDR3 reads CASSISGPPEEVFF. DNA of the CDR3: TGTGCCAGTAGTATTTCGGGACCGCCGGAGGAGGTGTTTTTT. The chain joins TRBV19 to TRBJ1-4; D perhaps matches TRBD1 (5 bases). With 3 bases removed from V and 15 bases from J, the gap between germline ends came to 20 bases. The CDR3 loop spans 14 amino acids. Germline loops: CDR1 LNHDA, CDR2 SQIVND (reference sequence).

The chain recombines TRBV19 with TRBJ2-2; 7 nucleotides match TRBD1. V lost 5 bases and J lost 4; bases outside the gene matches: 4. Germline V gene data show CDR1 as LNHDA and CDR2 as SQIVND (reference sequence). The CDR3 spans 14 residues. DNA for the CDR3: TGTGCCAGTAGTTCAACAGGGGTCACCGGGGAGCTGTTTTTT. This gives the protein CASSSTGVTGELFF.